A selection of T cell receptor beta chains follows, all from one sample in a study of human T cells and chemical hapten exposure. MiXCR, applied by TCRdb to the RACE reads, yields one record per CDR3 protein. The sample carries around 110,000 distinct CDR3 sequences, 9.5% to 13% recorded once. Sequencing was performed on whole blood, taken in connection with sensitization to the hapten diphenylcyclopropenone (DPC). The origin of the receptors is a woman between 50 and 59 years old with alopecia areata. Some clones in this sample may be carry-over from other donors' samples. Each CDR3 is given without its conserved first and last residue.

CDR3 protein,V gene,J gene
ASSDGGAYEQY,TRBV10-1,TRBJ2-7
ASSRSGLTYNEQF,TRBV7-2,TRBJ2-1
ASSLVSYEQF,TRBV7-2,TRBJ2-1
ASSFQDYEQF,TRBV6-2/TRBV6-3,TRBJ2-1
ASSPRDASPDGYT,TRBV11-2,TRBJ1-2
ASSFHGANTGELF,TRBV5-1,TRBJ2-2
ASSLSFGARLLAGANVLT,TRBV28,TRBJ2-6
ASTGADTQY,TRBV27,TRBJ2-3
ASSKEYGNRAHGYT,TRBV21-1,TRBJ1-2
ASSPTDSNQPQH,TRBV18,TRBJ1-5
ASTPGGNTEAF,TRBV6-1,TRBJ1-1
ASSQGPGLVETQY,TRBV3-1,TRBJ2-5
SAKLAGYNEQF,TRBV20-1,TRBJ2-1
ASRGGANQPQH,TRBV2,TRBJ1-5
ASSQITGGTEAF,TRBV4-1,TRBJ1-1
ASSPGQNNEKLF,TRBV4-3,TRBJ1-4
ASRSGGGDWEQF,TRBV28,TRBJ2-1
ASSAERGPYNEQF,TRBV28,TRBJ2-1
ASSLSAGMKKY,TRBV7-7,TRBJ2-7
ASSYPPGNNQPQH,TRBV6-6,TRBJ1-5
ASSPGQGITEAF,TRBV3-1,TRBJ1-1
ASSSDRGQDQPQH,TRBV28,TRBJ1-5
ASRAGEFSNQPQH,TRBV6-6,TRBJ1-5
AISQGGLADTQY,TRBV10-3,TRBJ2-3
ASSQGSRSSYNSPLH,TRBV4-3,TRBJ1-6
ASSSPPLMGYT,TRBV28,TRBJ1-2
ASSFITLAERLYNEQF,TRBV12-3/TRBV12-4,TRBJ2-1
ASSPYRVGGSPLH,TRBV11-2,TRBJ1-6
ASSPSGVGDYNEQF,TRBV7-9,TRBJ2-1